One and the same sample provided the 17 T cell receptor beta chains below, sequenced in a study of lymphopenia after photon versus proton radiotherapy. Measured with immunoSEQ multiplex PCR; TCRdb has only the in-frame clones, and not every one. The sample yields around 150,000 clones, about nine tenths seen once. The source material was peripheral blood, sampled from a patient treated with photon-based radiotherapy. Receptors were obtained from a man aged 45 to 65 with gastric cancer.

This chain uses TRBV27 with TRBJ1-5; maybe TRBD1 (5 bases). V lost 3 bases to trimming and J lost 1 base, with 13 bases between them. CDR1 and CDR2 from the germline V gene are MNHEY and SMNVEV (reference sequence). The CDR3 is made up of 16 amino acids. Here the CDR3 DNA reads TGTGCCAGCAGTTTCGGGTCAAGGGGCAGCAATCAGCCCCAGCATTTT. It translates to CASSFGSRGSNQPQHF.

The chain combines TRBV6-5 with TRBJ1-1; unclear D gene. This CDR3 is 12 amino acids long. Trimming left V 6 bases short and J 1 base short, with 6 bases between. The germline V gene has CDR1 MNHEY and CDR2 SVGAGI. The CDR3, as DNA: TGTGCCAGCAGAAGAACGAACACTGAAGCTTTCTTT. This encodes CASRRTNTEAFF.

This chain joins TRBV6-5 and TRBJ2-1; 10 bases line up with TRBD1. The CDR3 extends over 15 amino acids. Germline V gives CDR1 MNHEY, CDR2 SVGAGI. V lost 5 bases, J lost 5 bases, and 6 bases stayed unmatched. The DNA of the CDR3 is TGTGCCAGCAGTAACGACAGGGGGCCACACAATGAGCAGTTCTTC. Its translation is CASSNDRGPHNEQFF.

Concerning this clone itself: The same CDR3 arises from other DNA sequences in this sample as well. The chain carries TRBV28 and TRBJ1-2; D possibly corresponds to TRBD1 (5 bases). There are 13 residues in the CDR3. Germline V gene sequence: CDR1 MDHEN, CDR2 SYDVKM. The germline V and J ends were trimmed by 3 bases and 4 bases, with 9 bases remaining between them. The CDR3 nucleotides are TGTGCCAGCAGTTTGGGGGGAGCCTATGGCTACACCTTC. It translates to CASSLGGAYGYTF.

V and J are TRBV5-6 and TRBJ2-1, with 11 bases fitting TRBD2. Germline trimming cut 4 bases from V and 5 bases from J; bases unmatched to any gene: 17. Germline V lookup: CDR1 SGHDT, CDR2 YYEEEE. This CDR3 comprises 19 residues. CDR3 sequence: CASSLVALAGVAGNNEQFF. DNA of the CDR3: TGTGCCAGCAGCCTTGTTGCACTAGCGGGAGTCGCCGGAAACAATGAGCAGTTCTTC.

Here the CDR3 DNA reads TGTGCCAGCTCACCACCGAGTGGTGGGAACACCTTC. Translated: CASSPPSGGNTF. The chain couples TRBV18 to TRBJ1-2; D is uncertain. The CDR3 is 12 amino acids. Germline CDR1 is KGHSH and CDR2 is LQKENI. The germline V and J ends were trimmed by 0 bases and 12 bases, with 11 bases remaining between them.

This clone was seen just once. This sequence joins TRBV30 and TRBJ1-2, with D possibly matching TRBD1 (6 bases). This CDR3 has 13 residues. Germline V gives CDR1 GTSNPN, CDR2 SVGIG (reference sequence). Trimming removed 0 bases at V and 7 bases at J, with 12 bases between. The CDR3, as DNA: TGTGCCTGGAGTGTTGGGGGCCTCGGTGGCTACACCTTC. Amino acids: CAWSVGGLGGYTF. Drawing the rest from reference TRBV30 and TRBJ1-2, the complete variable domain is SQTIHQWPATLVQPVGSPLSLECTVEGTSNPNLYWYRQAAGRGLQLLFYSVGIGQISSEVPQNLSASRPQDRQFILSSKKLLLSDSGFYLCAWSVGGLGGYTFGSGTRLTVV.

CDR3 coding DNA: TGTGCCATCTCGAAAATAAGAGGGTCCTACGAGCAGTACTTC. It encodes CAISKIRGSYEQYF. This rearrangement joins TRBV10-3 to TRBJ2-7; possible D gene TRBD2, 5 bases. Deletions cut 8 bases from V and 1 base from J, with 15 bases between. The CDR3 contains 14 residues. Germline lookup yields CDR1 ENHRY and CDR2 SYGVKD.

The chain recombines TRBV19 with TRBJ2-7, with 11 bases identical to TRBD2. Germline values: CDR1 LNHDA, CDR2 SQIVND (reference sequence). This CDR3 region has 15 residues. V was clipped by 4 bases and J by 3 bases; unmatched bases: 5. CDR3 loop: CASSNLAGGFYEQYF. The DNA for the CDR3 is TGTGCCAGTAGTAACCTAGCGGGAGGCTTCTACGAGCAGTACTTC.

This clone was counted once. The chain links TRBV15 to TRBJ2-5; the match to TRBD2 covers 8 bases. This CDR3 is 15 amino acids long. Losses at the gene ends were 5 bases for V and 5 bases for J; bases not matched to a gene: 10. Germline CDR1 and CDR2: LNHNV and YYDKDF (reference sequence). The DNA of the CDR3 is TGTGCCACCAGCGGAGCCGGGGGGGAAGTGGAGACCCAGTACTTC. This sequence encodes CATSGAGGEVETQYF.

The rearrangement links TRBV7-9 to TRBJ2-5, with TRBD2 matching 7 bases. Germline CDR1 SEHNR, CDR2 FQNEAQ (reference sequence). V gave up 5 bases and J gave up 5 bases; unmatched junction bases: 17. CDR3 length equals 17 residues. The CDR3 is CASSPMTSWRGGETQYF. The DNA for the CDR3 is TGTGCCAGCAGCCCCATGACTAGCTGGAGGGGCGGGGAGACCCAGTACTTC.

The rearrangement joins TRBV4-1 to TRBJ2-7, with D possibly matching TRBD2 (6 bases). The CDR3 spans 16 residues. V dropped 4 bases and J dropped 0 bases, with 16 bases sitting between them. Germline CDR1 MGHRA, CDR2 YSYEKL. The CDR3 DNA is TGCGCCAGCAGCCCTCGGGGGAGCGCCAACTCCTACGAGCAGTACTTC. Protein product: CASSPRGSANSYEQYF.

The V and J genes are TRBV5-6 and TRBJ2-7, with 7 positions matching TRBD2. V lost 3 bases, J lost 2 bases, and 2 bases stayed unmatched. CDR3 size: 13 residues. CDR1 is SGHDT and CDR2 is YYEEEE in the germline V gene. CDR3 residues: CASSSGRAYEQYF. CDR3 sequence (DNA): TGTGCCAGCAGCTCTGGGAGGGCCTACGAGCAGTACTTC.

The V gene is TRBV10-3, the J gene TRBJ2-7, with D uncertain. The CDR3 length is 13 residues. Looked up from germline, CDR1 is ENHRY and CDR2 is SYGVKD. V lost 6 bases and J 2 bases, leaving 11 bases between the germline ends. The CDR3 bases are TGTGCCATCAGAGGTCGAGAAACCTACGAGCAGTACTTC. Its protein product is CAIRGRETYEQYF.

The genes are TRBV7-3 and TRBJ2-7, with TRBD2 matching over 8 bases. V gave up 4 bases and J gave up 2 bases; unmatched junction bases: 4. CDR3 length equals 14 residues. The germline V gene encodes CDR1 SGHTA and CDR2 FQGTGA. CDR3 coding DNA: TGTGCCAGCAGCTGGGGACTAGAACCCTACGAGCAGTACTTC. Protein: CASSWGLEPYEQYF. Using reference TRBV7-3 and TRBJ2-7 for the parts outside the CDR3, the full variable domain is GAGVSQTPSNKVTEKGKYVELRCDPISGHTALYWYRQSLGQGPEFLIYFQGTGAADDSGLPNDRFFAVRPEGSVSTLKIQRTERGDSAVYLCASSWGLEPYEQYFGPGTRLTVT.

The CDR3 region has the DNA TGTGCCAGCAGTGAAGAGCAGGGGGCACAAGAGACCCAGTACTTC. This codes for CASSEEQGAQETQYF. The chain joins TRBV2 to TRBJ2-5; 8 bases agree with TRBD1. Germline CDR1 and CDR2: SNHLY and FYNNEI. This CDR3 comprises 15 residues. With V trimmed by 1 base and J by 2 bases, 3 bases remained unmatched.

This clone was seen only once. The CDR3 region has the DNA TGTGCCACCAGCAAAACAGGGCCGGGCGCCGGGGAGCTGTTTTTT. Encoded protein: CATSKTGPGAGELFF. The chain uses TRBV15 and TRBJ2-2; tentative D call: TRBD1 (6 bases). CDR3 size: 15 residues. V was clipped by 4 bases and J by 6 bases, with 15 bases between them. CDR1 is LNHNV, CDR2 YYDKDF, per germline (reference sequence).